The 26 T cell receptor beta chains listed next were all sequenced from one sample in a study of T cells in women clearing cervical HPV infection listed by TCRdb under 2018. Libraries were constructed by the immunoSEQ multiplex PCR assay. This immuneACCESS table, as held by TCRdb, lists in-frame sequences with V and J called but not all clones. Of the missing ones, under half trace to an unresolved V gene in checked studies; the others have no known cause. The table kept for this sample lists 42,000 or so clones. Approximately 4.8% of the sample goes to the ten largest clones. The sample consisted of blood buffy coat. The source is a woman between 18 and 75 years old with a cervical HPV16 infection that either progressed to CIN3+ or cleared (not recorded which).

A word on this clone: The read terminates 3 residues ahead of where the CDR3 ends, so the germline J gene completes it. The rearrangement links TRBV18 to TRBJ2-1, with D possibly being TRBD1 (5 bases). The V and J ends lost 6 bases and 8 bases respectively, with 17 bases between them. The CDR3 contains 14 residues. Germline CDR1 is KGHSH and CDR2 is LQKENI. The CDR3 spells CASSARNQGDEQFF. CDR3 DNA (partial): TGTGCCAGCTCGGCCCGAAACCAGGGTGATGAG.

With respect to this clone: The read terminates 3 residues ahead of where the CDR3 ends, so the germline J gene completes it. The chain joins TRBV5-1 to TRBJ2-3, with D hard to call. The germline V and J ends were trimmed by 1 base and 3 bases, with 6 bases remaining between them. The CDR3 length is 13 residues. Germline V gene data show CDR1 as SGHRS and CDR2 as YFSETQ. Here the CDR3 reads CASSLTWTDTQYF. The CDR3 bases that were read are TGCGCCAGCAGCTTGACTTGGACAGATACG.

CDR3 DNA (partial): TGTGCCAGTAAAGTGGAAACAGGGAGGACTGAA. Protein sequence: CASKVETGRTE. The entire CDR3 protein is CASKVETGRTEAFF. The chain couples TRBV19 to TRBJ1-1, with a weak D call TRBD1 (6 bases). The CDR3 end lies 3 residues beyond the end of the read and is filled in from the germline J gene. The CDR3 extends over 14 amino acids. Germline V gene sequence: CDR1 LNHDA, CDR2 SQIVND (reference sequence). V was trimmed by 7 bases and J by 5 bases, leaving 17 bases between them.

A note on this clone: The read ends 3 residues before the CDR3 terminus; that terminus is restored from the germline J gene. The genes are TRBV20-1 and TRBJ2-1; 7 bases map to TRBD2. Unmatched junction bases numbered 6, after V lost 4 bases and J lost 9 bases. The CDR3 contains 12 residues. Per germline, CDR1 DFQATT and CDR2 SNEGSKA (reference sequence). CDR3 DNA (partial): TGCAGTGCTACGACCGGGGGGAGTGAG. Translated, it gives CSATTGGSE. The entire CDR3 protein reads CSATTGGSEQFF.

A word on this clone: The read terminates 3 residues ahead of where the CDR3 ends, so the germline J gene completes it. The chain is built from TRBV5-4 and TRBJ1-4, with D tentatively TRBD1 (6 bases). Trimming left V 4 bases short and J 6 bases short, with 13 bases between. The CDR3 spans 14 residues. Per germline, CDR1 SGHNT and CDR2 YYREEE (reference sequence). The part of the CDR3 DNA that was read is TGTGCCAGCAGCCTCCGGGACACACATGAAAAA. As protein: CASSLRDTHEK. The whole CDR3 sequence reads CASSLRDTHEKLFF.

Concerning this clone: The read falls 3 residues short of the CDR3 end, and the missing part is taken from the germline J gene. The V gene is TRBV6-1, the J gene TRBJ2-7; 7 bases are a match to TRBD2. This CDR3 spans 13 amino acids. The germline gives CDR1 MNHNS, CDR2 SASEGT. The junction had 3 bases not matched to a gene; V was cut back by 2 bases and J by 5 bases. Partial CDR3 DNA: TGTGCCAGCAGTGAATTCGGGGGGAACGAG. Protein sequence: CASSEFGGNE. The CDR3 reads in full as CASSEFGGNEQYF.

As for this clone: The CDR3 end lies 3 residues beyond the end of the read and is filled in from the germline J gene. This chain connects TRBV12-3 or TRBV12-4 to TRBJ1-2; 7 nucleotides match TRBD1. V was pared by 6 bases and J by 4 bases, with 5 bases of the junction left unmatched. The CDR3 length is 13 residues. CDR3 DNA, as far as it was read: TGTGCCAGCAGCTCTGACAGGGTCTATGGC. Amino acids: CASSSDRVYG. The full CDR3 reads CASSSDRVYGYTF.

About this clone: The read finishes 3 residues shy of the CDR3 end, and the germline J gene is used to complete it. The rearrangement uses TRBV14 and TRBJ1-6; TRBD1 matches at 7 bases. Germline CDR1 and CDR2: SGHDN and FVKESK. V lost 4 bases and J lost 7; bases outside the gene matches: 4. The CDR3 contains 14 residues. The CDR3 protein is CASSLGTANSPLHF. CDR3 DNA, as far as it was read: TGTGCCAGCAGCCTCGGGACAGCCAATTCACCC.

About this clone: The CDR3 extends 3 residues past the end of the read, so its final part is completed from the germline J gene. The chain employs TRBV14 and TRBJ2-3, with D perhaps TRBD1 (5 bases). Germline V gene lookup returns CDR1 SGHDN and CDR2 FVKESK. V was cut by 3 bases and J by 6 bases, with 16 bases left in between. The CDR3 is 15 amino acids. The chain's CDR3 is CASSQSQGNLDTQYF. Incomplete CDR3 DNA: TGTGCCAGCAGCCAGTCCCAGGGTAATTTGGATACG.

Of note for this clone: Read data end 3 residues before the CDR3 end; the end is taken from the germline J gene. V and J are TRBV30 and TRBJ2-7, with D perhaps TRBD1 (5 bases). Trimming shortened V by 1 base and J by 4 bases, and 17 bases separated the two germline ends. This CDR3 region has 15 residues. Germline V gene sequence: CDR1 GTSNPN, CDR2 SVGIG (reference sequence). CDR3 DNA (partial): TGTGCCTGGAGTGAAGGGTCAGGGTTAAGATACGAG. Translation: CAWSEGSGLRYE. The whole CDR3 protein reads CAWSEGSGLRYEQYF.

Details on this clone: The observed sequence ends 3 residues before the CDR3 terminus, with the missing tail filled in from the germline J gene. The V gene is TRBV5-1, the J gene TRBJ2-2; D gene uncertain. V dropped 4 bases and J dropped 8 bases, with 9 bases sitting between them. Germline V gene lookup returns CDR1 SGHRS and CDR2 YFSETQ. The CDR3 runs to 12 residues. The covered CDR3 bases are TGCGCCAGCAGCGCTAGAGTGGGGGAG. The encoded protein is CASSARVGE. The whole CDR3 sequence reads CASSARVGELFF.

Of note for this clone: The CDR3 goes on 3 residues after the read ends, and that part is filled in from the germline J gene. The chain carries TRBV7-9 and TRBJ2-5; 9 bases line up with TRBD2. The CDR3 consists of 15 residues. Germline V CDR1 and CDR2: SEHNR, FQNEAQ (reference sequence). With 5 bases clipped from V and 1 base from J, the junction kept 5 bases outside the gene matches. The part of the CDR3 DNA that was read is TGTGCCAGCAGCGAGGGACTAGCCAGCCAAGAGACC. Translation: CASSEGLASQET. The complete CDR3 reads CASSEGLASQETQYF.

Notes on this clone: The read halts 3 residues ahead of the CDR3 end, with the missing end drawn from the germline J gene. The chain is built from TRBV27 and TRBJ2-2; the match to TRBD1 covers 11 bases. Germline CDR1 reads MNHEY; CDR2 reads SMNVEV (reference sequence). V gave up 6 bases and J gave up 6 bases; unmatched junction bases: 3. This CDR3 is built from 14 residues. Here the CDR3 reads CASRWTGGPGELFF. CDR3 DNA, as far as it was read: TGTGCCAGCAGGTGGACAGGGGGCCCCGGGGAG.

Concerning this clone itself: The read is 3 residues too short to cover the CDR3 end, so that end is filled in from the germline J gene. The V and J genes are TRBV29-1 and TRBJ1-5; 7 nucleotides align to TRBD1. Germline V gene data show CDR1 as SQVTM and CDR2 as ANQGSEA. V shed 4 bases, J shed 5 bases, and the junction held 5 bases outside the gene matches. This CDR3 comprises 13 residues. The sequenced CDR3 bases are TGCAGCGTTGTGCCCCAGGGGGATCAGCCC. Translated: CSVVPQGDQP. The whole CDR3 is CSVVPQGDQPQHF.

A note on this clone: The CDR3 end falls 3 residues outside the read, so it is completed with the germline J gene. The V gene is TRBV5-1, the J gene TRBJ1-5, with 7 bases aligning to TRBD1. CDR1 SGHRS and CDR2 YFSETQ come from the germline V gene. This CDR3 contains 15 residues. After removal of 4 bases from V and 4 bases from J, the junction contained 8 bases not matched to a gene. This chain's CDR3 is CASSPSTGFNQPQHF. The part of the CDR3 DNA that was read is TGCGCCAGCAGCCCATCGACAGGGTTTAATCAGCCC.

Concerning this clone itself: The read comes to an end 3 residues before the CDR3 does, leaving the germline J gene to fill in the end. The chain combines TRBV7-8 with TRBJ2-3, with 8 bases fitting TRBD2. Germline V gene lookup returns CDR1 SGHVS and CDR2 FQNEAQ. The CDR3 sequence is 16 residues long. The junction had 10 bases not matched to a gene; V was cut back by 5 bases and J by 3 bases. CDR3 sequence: CASSPDPGGRTDTQYF. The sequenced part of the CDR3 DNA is TGTGCCAGCAGCCCAGACCCGGGGGGGAGGACAGATACG.

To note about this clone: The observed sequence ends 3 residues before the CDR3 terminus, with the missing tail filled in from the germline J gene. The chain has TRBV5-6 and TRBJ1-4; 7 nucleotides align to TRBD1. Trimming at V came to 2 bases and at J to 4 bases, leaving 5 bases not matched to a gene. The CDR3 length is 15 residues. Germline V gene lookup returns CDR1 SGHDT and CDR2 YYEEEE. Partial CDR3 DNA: TGTGCCAGCAGCTTCTCGGGACAGTATAATGAAAAA. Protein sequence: CASSFSGQYNEK. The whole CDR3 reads CASSFSGQYNEKLFF.

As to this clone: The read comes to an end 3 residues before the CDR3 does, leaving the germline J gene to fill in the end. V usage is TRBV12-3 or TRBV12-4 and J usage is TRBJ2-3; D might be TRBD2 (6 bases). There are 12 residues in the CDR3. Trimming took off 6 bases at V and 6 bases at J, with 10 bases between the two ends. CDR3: CASRLEGDTQYF. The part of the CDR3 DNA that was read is TGTGCCAGCAGATTGGAGGGGGATACG.

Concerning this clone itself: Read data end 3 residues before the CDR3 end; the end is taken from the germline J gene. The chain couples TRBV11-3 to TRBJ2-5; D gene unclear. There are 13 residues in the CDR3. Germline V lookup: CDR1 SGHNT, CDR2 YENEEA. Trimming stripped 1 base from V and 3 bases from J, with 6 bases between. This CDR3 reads CASSLASEETQYF. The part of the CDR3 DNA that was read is TGTGCCAGCAGCTTAGCTTCAGAAGAGACC.

CDR3 DNA (partial): TGTGCCAGCTCGGCTCAGGGGAACACTGAA. Translated: CASSAQGNTE. The full CDR3 reads CASSAQGNTEAFF. This sequence joins TRBV18 and TRBJ1-1, with D possibly being TRBD1 (5 bases). The CDR3 end falls 3 residues outside the read, so it is completed with the germline J gene. Germline V gene sequence: CDR1 KGHSH, CDR2 LQKENI. CDR3 size: 13 residues. V dropped 6 bases and J dropped 1 base, with 9 bases sitting between them.

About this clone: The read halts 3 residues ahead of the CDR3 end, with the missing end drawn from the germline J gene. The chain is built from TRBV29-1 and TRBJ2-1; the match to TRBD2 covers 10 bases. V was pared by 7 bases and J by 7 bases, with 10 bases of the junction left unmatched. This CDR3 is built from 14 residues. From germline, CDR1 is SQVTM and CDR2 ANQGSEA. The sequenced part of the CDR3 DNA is TGCAGCGCGTCGAAGCGGGGGGGTGGGAATGAG. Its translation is CSASKRGGGNE. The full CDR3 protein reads CSASKRGGGNEQFF.

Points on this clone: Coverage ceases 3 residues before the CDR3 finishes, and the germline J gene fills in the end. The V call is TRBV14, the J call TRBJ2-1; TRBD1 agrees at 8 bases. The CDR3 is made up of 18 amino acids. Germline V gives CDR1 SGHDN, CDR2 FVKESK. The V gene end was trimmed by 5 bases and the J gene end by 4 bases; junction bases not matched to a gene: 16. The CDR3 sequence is CASSSASWTGFRYNEQFF. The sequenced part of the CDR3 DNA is TGTGCCAGCAGCTCCGCCTCGTGGACAGGGTTTAGGTACAATGAG.

Partial CDR3 DNA: TGTGCCAGCAGTGATTATAGCTCCTATAATTCACCC. Translating it yields CASSDYSSYNSP. The full CDR3 protein reads CASSDYSSYNSPLHF. J is TRBJ1-6 and V is TRBV6-1, with no clear D. The CDR3 goes on 3 residues after the read ends, and that part is filled in from the germline J gene. V was clipped by 3 bases and J by 0 bases, with 6 bases between them. Germline V gene lookup returns CDR1 MNHNS and CDR2 SASEGT. The CDR3 is 15 residues long.

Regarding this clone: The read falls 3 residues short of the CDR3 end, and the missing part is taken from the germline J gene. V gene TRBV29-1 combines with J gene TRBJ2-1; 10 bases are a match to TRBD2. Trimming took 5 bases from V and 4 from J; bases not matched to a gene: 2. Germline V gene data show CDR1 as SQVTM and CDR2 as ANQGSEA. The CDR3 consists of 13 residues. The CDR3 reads CSVSGGVYNEQFF. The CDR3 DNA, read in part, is TGCAGCGTTAGCGGGGGGGTGTACAATGAG.

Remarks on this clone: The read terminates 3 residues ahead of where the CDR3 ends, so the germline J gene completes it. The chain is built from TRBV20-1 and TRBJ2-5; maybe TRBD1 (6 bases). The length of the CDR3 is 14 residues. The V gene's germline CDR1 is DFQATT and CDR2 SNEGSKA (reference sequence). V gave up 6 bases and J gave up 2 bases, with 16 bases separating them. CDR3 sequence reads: CSADHGTQQETQYF. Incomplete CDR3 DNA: TGCAGTGCAGATCACGGGACACAACAAGAGACC.

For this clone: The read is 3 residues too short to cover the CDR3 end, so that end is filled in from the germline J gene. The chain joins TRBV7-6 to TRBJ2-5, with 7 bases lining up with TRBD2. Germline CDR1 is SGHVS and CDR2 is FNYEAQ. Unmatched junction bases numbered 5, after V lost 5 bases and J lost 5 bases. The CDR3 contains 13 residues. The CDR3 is CASSPVGGETQYF. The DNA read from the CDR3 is TGTGCCAGCAGCCCAGTCGGGGGGGAGACC.